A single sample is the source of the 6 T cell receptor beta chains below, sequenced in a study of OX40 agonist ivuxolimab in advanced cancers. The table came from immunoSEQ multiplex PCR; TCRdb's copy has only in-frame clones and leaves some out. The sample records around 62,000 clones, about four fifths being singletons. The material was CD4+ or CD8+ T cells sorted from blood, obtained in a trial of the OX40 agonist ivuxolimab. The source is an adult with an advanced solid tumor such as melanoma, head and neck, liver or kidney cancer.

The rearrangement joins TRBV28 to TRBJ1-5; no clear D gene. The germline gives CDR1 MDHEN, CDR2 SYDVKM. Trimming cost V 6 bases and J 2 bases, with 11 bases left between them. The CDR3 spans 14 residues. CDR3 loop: CASSSVVGNQPQHF. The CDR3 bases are TGTGCCAGCAGCTCAGTCGTGGGCAATCAGCCCCAGCATTTT. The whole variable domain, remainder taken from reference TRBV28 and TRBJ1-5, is DVKVTQSSRYLVKRTGEKVFLECVQDMDHENMFWYRQDPGLGLRLIYFSYDVKMKEKGDIPEGYSVSREKKERFSLILESASTNQTSMYLCASSSVVGNQPQHFGDGTRLSIL.

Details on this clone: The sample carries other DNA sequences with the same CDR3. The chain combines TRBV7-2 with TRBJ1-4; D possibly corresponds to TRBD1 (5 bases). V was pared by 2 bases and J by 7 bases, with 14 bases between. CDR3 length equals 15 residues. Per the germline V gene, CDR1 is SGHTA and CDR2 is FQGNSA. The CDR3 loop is CASSLSQGGSEKLFF. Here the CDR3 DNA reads TGTGCCAGCAGCTTATCCCAGGGAGGAAGTGAAAAACTGTTTTTT.

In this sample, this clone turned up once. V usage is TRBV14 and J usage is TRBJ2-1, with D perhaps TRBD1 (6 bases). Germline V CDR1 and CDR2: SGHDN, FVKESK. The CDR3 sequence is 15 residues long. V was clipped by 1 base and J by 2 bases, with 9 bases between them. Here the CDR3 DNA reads TGTGCCAGCAGCCAAGGCAGGGGCCCCTACAATGAGCAGTTCTTC. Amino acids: CASSQGRGPYNEQFF.

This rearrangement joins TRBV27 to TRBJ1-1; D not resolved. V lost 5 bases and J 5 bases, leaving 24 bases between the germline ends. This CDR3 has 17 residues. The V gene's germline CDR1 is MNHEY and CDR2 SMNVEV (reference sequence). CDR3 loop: CASSLSGVQTIRTEAFF. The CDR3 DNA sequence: TGTGCCAGCAGTCTCTCCGGAGTACAGACTATAAGAACTGAAGCTTTCTTT.

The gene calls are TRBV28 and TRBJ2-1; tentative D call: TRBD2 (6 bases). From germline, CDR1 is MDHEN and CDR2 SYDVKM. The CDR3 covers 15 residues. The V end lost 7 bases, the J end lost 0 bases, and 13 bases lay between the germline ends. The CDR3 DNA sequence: TGTGCCAGCAATCCTGGGGACTCCTCCTACAATGAGCAGTTCTTC. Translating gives CASNPGDSSYNEQFF.

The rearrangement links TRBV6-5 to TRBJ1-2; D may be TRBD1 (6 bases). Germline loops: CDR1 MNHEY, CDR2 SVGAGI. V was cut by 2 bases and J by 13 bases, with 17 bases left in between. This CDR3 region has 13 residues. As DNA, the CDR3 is TGTGCCAGCAGTTACGGACAGCGAGATAGTCCCACCTTC. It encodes CASSYGQRDSPTF.